Below are 3 T cell receptor beta chains sequenced from a single sample in a study of cytomegalovirus exposure and HLA in healthy donors. A multiplex PCR was run with 60 Vbeta primers and 13 Jbeta primers. Produced via immunoSEQ multiplex PCR; TCRdb's table is partial and in-frame only. The table includes roughly 100,000 clones, over 55% detected once. The specimen was PBMCs. These receptors all stem from a female donor in good health and CMV-seronegative.

Written as DNA, the CDR3 is TGCGCCAGCAGCCTACAAACAGGGGGGAGTGAGACCCAGTACTTC. Translated, it gives CASSLQTGGSETQYF. The chain employs TRBV5-1 and TRBJ2-5; TRBD1 matches 8 bases. Germline V gives CDR1 SGHRS, CDR2 YFSETQ. V trimming: 4 bases; J trimming: 5 bases; junction bases outside the gene matches: 10. CDR3 size: 15 residues. Supplemented by reference TRBV5-1 and TRBJ2-5, the full variable domain reads KAGVTQTPRYLIKTRGQQVTLSCSPISGHRSVSWYQQTPGQGLQFLFEYFSETQRNKGNFPGRFSGRQFSNSRSEMNVSTLELGDSALYLCASSLQTGGSETQYFGPGTRLLVL.

The chain uses TRBV5-6 and TRBJ2-7; weak D call: TRBD1 (5 bases). The CDR3 extends over 17 amino acids. CDR1 and CDR2 from the germline V gene are SGHDT and YYEEEE. The germline V and J ends were trimmed by 2 bases and 6 bases, with 24 bases remaining between them. In DNA form, the CDR3 reads TGTGCCAGCAGCTTATTCGATCAGGCAGGGAAGTCAATCGAGCAGTACTTC. It translates to CASSLFDQAGKSIEQYF.

V usage is TRBV5-8 and J usage is TRBJ2-7; D is ambiguous. The CDR3 runs 13 residues. Germline loops: CDR1 SGHTS, CDR2 YDEGEE. V was trimmed by 0 bases and J by 4 bases, leaving 8 bases between them. Written as DNA, the CDR3 is TGTGCCAGCAGCTTGGGACACCGATACGAGCAGTACTTC. Its protein is CASSLGHRYEQYF.